This TCR beta chain was profiled in a study of shared clonotypes between healthy human individuals. Study-wide results and caveats: Collection of samples was limited to blood; tissue repertoires likely differ. The sharing of 5% to 6.5% of naive CD4 clonotypes was seen across several donors.

Germline V gene data show CDR1 as SNHLY and CDR2 as FYNNEI. V was clipped by 1 base and J by 9 bases; unmatched bases: 12. CDR3 size: 17 residues. In the original analysis: ImmunoSEQ gave junction-only sequences without quality scores, so filtering differed. The method was immunoSEQ multiplex PCR; TCRdb's version includes in-frame clones alone and lacks a portion of them. That table is the source of V, J and clone size, and D and trimming were worked out from the DNA. The repertoire holds around 340,000 clones, with 73% as singletons. The donors were all Caucasian adults (living in Nashville, Tennessee). In regard to this clone: What it binds is unknown.

Source material: memory CD4+ T cells sorted from blood. Subset reported: CD45RA-negative fraction. The chain links TRBV2 to TRBJ2-4; 10 nucleotides agree with TRBD2. This receptor was obtained from a man aged 30-40 years in good health. CDR3 in amino acids: CASSEGGAGLAVGIQYF. DNA for the CDR3: TGTGCCAGCAGTGAAGGGGGGGCAGGACTAGCGGTGGGCATTCAGTACTTC.